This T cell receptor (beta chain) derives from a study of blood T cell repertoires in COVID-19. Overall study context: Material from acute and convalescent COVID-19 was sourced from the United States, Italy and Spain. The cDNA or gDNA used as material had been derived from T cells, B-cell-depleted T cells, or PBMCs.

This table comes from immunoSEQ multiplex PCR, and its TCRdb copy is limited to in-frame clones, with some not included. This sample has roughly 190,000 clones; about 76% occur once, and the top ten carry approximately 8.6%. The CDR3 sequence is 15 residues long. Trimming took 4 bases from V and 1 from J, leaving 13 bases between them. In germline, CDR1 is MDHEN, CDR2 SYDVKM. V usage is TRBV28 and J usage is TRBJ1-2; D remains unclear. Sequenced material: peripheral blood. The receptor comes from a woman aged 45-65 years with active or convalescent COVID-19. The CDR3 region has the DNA TGTGCCAGCAGTTCTCCCCCCCTTAGTAACTATGGCTACACCTTC. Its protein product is CASSSPPLSNYGYTF.